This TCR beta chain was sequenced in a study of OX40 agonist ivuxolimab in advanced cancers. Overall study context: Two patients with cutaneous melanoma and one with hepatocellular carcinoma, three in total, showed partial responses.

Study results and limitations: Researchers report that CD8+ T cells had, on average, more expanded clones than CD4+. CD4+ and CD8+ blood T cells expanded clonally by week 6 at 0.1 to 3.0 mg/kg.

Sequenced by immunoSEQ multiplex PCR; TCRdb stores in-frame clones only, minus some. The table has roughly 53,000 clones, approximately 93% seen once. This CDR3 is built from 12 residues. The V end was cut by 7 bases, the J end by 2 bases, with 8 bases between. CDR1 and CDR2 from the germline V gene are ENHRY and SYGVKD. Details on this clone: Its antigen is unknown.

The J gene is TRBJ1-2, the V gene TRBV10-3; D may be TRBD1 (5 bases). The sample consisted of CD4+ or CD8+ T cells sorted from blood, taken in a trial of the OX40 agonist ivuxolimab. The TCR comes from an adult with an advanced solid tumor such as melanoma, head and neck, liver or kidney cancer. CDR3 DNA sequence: TGTGCCATCATGTGGGGGAACTATGGCTACACCTTC. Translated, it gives CAIMWGNYGYTF.